The clone carrying this T cell receptor (beta chain) showed up just a few times. The data are from a study of T-cell reconstitution after alpha-beta-depleted transplantation in children. The germline V and J ends were trimmed by 3 bases and 5 bases, with 18 bases remaining between them. The CDR3 loop spans 16 amino acids. CDR1 is SGHDN and CDR2 is FVKESK in the germline V gene. During its preparation, the TCRbeta library received unique molecular identifiers. Each CDR3 protein gets one entry after TCRdb re-called the PCR reads with MiXCR. The sample has about 500,000 distinct CDR3 sequences, 30% to 35% seen once.

This chain uses TRBV14 with TRBJ2-3; D ambiguous. The source material was PBMCs from the stem cell graft donor, sampled from the stem cell graft. The receptor comes from a human donor who donated a stem cell graft to a child with aplastic anemia. CDR3 residues: CASSHGRTSLRDTQYF. The CDR3 DNA sequence: TGTGCCAGCAGCCACGGTAGAACCTCCCTCCGAGATACGCAGTATTTT.